The 4 T cell receptor beta chains in this list originate from one sample, sequenced in a study of monozygotic twins with inflammatory bowel disease. TCRdb re-called the 5' RACE reads and catalogs CDR3 proteins one per entry, DNA excluded. The ten most abundant clones cover 2.4% of a sample with nearly 450,000 distinct CDR3 sequences. The sequenced sample consisted of blood. All receptors come from a human donor with ulcerative colitis or Crohn's disease, or a healthy co-twin of an affected twin (not recorded which).

CDR3 amino acids: CASSEGPGGDTQYF. The chain carries TRBV2 and TRBJ2-3; the D gene TCRdb calls, TRBD1, cannot be checked with no DNA. Germline V gene data show CDR1 as SNHLY and CDR2 as FYNNEI. The CDR3 loop spans 14 amino acids. Full variable domain (remainder filled in from reference TRBV2 and TRBJ2-3): EPEVTQTPSHQVTQMGQEVILRCVPISNHLYFYWYRQILGQKVEFLVSFYNNEISEKSEIFDDQFSVERPDGSNFTLKIRSTKLEDSAMYFCASSEGPGGDTQYFGPGTRLTVL.

This chain joins TRBV18 and TRBJ1-2. In germline, CDR1 is KGHSH, CDR2 LQKENI. This CDR3 has 16 residues. Here the CDR3 reads CASSPSMRSSGYGYTF.

The chain uses TRBV6-5 and TRBJ1-1. The CDR3 sequence is 13 residues long. Germline values: CDR1 MNHEY, CDR2 SVGAGI. The CDR3: CASSYSGTTEAFF.

The J gene is TRBJ1-2, the V gene TRBV5-1; TCRdb reports TRBD1, a call that lacks DNA to check it against. Per the germline V gene, CDR1 is SGHRS and CDR2 is YFSETQ. This CDR3 comprises 16 residues. CDR3 amino acids: CASSLEGSGGGEGYTF.